This paragraph covers one TCR beta chain sequence. This receptor's antigen is unknown. There are no base qualities to consult, and no much larger clone falls within one base. The data were obtained in a study of shared T cell receptors in the human thymus (dated by TCRdb to the early 2020s). Concerning the study at large: The study investigated the way shared, self-reactive T-cell receptor alpha chains are produced in the human thymus.

The library was produced with the immunoSEQ multiplex PCR assay. In its TCRdb copy, this immuneACCESS table keeps in-frame sequences only and misses some clones. Where compared with another copy, unresolved V genes explain less than half of these, and the others have no known cause. In this sample the table shows fewer than 700,000 clones, roughly 90% of which occur a single time. The ten top clones hold 0.0095% to 0.011% of the sample. The germline V gene provides CDR1 KGHSH and CDR2 LQKENI. The CDR3 sequence holds 16 residues, the cysteine and phenylalanine included. Only the CDR3 DNA is retained, 48 bases long and in frame from the first base. V is cut back by 3 bases and J by 4 bases, with 9 bases in the junction unmatched. Another study also made use of these data, one on human thymus T cells. The other study reports the following: In Finland, the donors were immunologically healthy infants who were having open corrective cardiac surgery for congenital heart defects. Thymus tissue was obtained as surgical resects removed during corrective cardiac surgery. V and J gene segment usage appeared biased in both thymic and peripheral blood repertoires. According to the related research, thymic TCR repertoires were highly overlapping among unrelated individuals. The study described the TCR alpha and beta repertoires in about eight infant thymus samples and a handful of matching peripheral blood samples. Donor ages ranging from 7 to 244 days were recorded, and more than five male and a couple of female infants were included in the cohort. Thymocytes were mechanically released from the tissue and were stored as pellets of about 8.5-31 million cells at -70 degrees C. Genomic DNA was extracted from frozen cell pellets with a QIAsymphony instrument. Using the immunoSEQ multiplex PCR assay, the TCRB and TCRAD loci were amplified from a standardized quantity of quality-controlled genomic DNA. The amplicons spanned the V(D)J region and were long enough to cover the CDR3 and allow V and J genes to be identified. Through the commercial immunoSEQ service, the amplicons were sequenced on an Illumina platform. Corrections for primer bias and sequencing errors followed previously described methods, while TCRAD and TCRB definitions were based on the IMGT database. Repertoires were analysed with immunoSEQ Analyzer 3.0 and VDJTools, covering basic statistics, V/J segment usage, diversity estimates, rarefaction and pairwise overlap. Diversity was estimated using the Chao1, ChaoE, Efron-Thisted, Shannon and inverse Simpson indices, and was also estimated on datasets down-sampled to the size of the smallest sample. Repertoire overlap was determined by strict matching of CDR3 nucleotide sequence, V gene and J gene, and Jaccard-based multidimensional scaling clustering was applied. Thymus samples yielded on average roughly 840,000 unique TCRB clonotypes, compared with 75,000 to 85,000 from blood samples.

Sequencing used thymocytes. The receptor was isolated from a boy younger than two with a congenital heart defect. Donor details come from another sample of the same person, matched by shared clones. The chain was built from TRBV18 and TRBJ2-7, and 10 bases in between align with TRBD1. The CDR3 here reads CASSPPRDRGPYEQYF. The nucleotide sequence reads as follows: TGTGCCAGCTCACCCCCAAGGGACAGGGGACCTTACGAGCAGTACTTC.